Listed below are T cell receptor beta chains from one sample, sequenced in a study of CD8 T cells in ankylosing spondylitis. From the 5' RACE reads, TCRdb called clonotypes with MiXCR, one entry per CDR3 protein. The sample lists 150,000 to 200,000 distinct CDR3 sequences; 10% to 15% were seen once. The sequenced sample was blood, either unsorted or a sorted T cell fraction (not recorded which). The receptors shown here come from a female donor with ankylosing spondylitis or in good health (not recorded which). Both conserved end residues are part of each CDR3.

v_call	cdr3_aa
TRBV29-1	CSVGPTDTQYF
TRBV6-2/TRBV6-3	CASVNPGTGNSPLHF
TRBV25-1	CASSDPGGRNIQYF
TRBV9	CASSPPGQEAPAFF
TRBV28	CASKPGQGRGPLHF
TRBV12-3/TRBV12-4	CASSFQAGGLSEQFF
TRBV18	CASSPLAGRYEQYF
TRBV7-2	CASGLSNSYEQYF
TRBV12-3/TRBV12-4	CASSLRTNYGYTF
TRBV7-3	CASSLEQLTRTQYF
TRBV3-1	CASTQIRDGAARETQYF
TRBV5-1	CASSVGQGPPNQETQYF
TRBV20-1	CSAKFGPEKSPLHF
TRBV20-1	CSARTFAGGSTDTQYF
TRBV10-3	CAISESIPEQYF
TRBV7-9	CASSLSTGGLRSTEAFF
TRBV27	CAGSLARGYNEQFF
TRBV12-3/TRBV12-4	CASSLTGAGANIQYF
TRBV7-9	CASSPNRGKNTDTQYF
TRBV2	CASRGRGSGTGELFF
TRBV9	CASSVGLAGEGEQFF
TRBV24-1	CATSDPGTGSATGELFF
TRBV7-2	CASSLRRAGRNEQFF
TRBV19	CASSQGARRMNTEAFF